The 16 T cell receptor beta chains in this list originate from one sample, sequenced in a study of early T cells in non-severe SARS-CoV-2 infection. TCRdb fed the 5' RACE reads into MiXCR, producing one record per CDR3 protein. The repertoire has fewer than 65,000 distinct CDR3 sequences, about a tenth of them found once; the top ten carry about 20%. Input material: whole blood. The origin of the receptors is an adult who was a healthcare worker with PCR-confirmed SARS-CoV-2 infection or an uninfected control (not recorded which).

This clonotype came up a few times. The chain uses TRBV11-2 and TRBJ2-5, with D uncertain. CDR3 length equals 15 residues. The germline V and J ends were trimmed by 5 bases and 0 bases, with 13 bases remaining between them. Germline-derived CDR1 and CDR2 are SGHAT and FQNNGV. The CDR3 nucleotides are TGTGCCAGCAGCGAACACGGAACAGACCAAGAGACCCAGTACTTC. Its protein is CASSEHGTDQETQYF.

The chain recombines TRBV3-1 with TRBJ1-5, with a weak D call TRBD1 (5 bases). V lost 1 base to trimming and J lost 7 bases, with 14 bases between them. There are 15 residues in the CDR3. Germline V gene sequence: CDR1 LGHDT, CDR2 YNNKEL (reference sequence). CDR3 sequence (DNA): TGTGCCAGCAGCCAAGCTTCGGGACTGGGGCAGCCCCAGCATTTT. Amino acids: CASSQASGLGQPQHF. The full variable domain, with the rest looked up from reference TRBV3-1 and TRBJ1-5, is DTAVSQTPKYLVTQMGNDKSIKCEQNLGHDTMYWYKQDSKKFLKIMFSYNNKELIINETVPNRFSPKSPDKAHLNLHINSLELGDSAVYFCASSQASGLGQPQHFGDGTRLSIL.

This clonotype was seen a handful of times. This chain uses TRBV5-1 with TRBJ2-7; 11 nucleotides match TRBD2. The CDR3 extends over 16 amino acids. Germline V gives CDR1 SGHRS, CDR2 YFSETQ. The V segment lost 4 bases and the J segment 5 bases; nucleotides outside the gene matches: 11. The CDR3 sequence is CASSIATSGALDEQYF. The DNA of the CDR3 is TGCGCCAGCAGCATAGCGACTAGCGGGGCCCTGGACGAGCAGTACTTC.

V and J are TRBV13 and TRBJ1-3, with D unresolved. V was pared by 2 bases and J by 0 bases, with 5 bases between. This CDR3 contains 14 residues. Germline values: CDR1 PRHDT, CDR2 FYEKMQ (reference sequence). Here the CDR3 DNA reads TGTGCCAGCAGCTTAAGTCCCTCTGGAAACACCATATATTTT. This codes for CASSLSPSGNTIYF. The full variable domain, completed using reference TRBV13 and TRBJ1-3, is AAGVIQSPRHLIKEKRETATLKCYPIPRHDTVYWYQQGPGQDPQFLISFYEKMQSDKGSIPDRFSAQQFSDYHSELNMSSLELGDSALYFCASSLSPSGNTIYFGEGSWLTVV.

The sample holds a few counts of this clonotype. The gene calls are TRBV29-1 and TRBJ2-7; TRBD1 matches at 7 bases. The CDR3 extends over 14 amino acids. Per the germline V gene, CDR1 is SQVTM and CDR2 is ANQGSEA. V dropped 3 bases and J dropped 5; count of bases not matched to a gene: 10. This chain's CDR3 is CSVDGLQGVNEQYF. CDR3 DNA sequence: TGCAGCGTTGACGGGTTGCAGGGGGTGAACGAGCAGTACTTC.

Ten or more counts support this clonotype. The V and J genes are TRBV20-1 and TRBJ2-1; 8 nucleotides align to TRBD2. CDR1 is DFQATT and CDR2 is SNEGSKA in the germline V gene (reference sequence). V lost 6 bases and J lost 7; bases outside the gene matches: 11. The CDR3 loop spans 14 amino acids. The CDR3 sequence: CSALFSGKKNEQFF. CDR3 coding DNA: TGCAGTGCCCTGTTTAGCGGGAAAAAAAATGAGCAGTTCTTC.

Ten or more counts support this clonotype. The chain has TRBV3-1 and TRBJ1-6, with 9 bases lining up with TRBD1. Germline V CDR1 and CDR2: LGHDT, YNNKEL (reference sequence). CDR3 size: 18 residues. Germline trimming cut 3 bases from V and 0 bases from J; bases unmatched to any gene: 6. Written as DNA, the CDR3 is TGTGCCAGCAGCCAGTCAGGGACAGGGAGCTCCTATAATTCACCCCTCCACTTT. This gives the protein CASSQSGTGSSYNSPLHF.

This rearrangement joins TRBV3-1 to TRBJ2-5; D is uncertain. The CDR3 has 14 amino acids. From germline, CDR1 is LGHDT and CDR2 YNNKEL (reference sequence). The V end was cut by 1 base, the J end by 2 bases, with 8 bases between. CDR3 in amino acids: CASSQARRQETQYF. The CDR3 nucleotides read TGTGCCAGCAGCCAAGCCCGCAGACAAGAGACCCAGTACTTC.

J is TRBJ2-1 and V is TRBV2; tentatively, D is TRBD2 (6 bases). The CDR3 is 13 amino acids. Germline CDR1 SNHLY, CDR2 FYNNEI. With 7 bases removed from V and 7 bases from J, the gap between germline ends came to 14 bases. The CDR3 spells CASTSEGRNEQFF. The CDR3 region has the DNA TGTGCCAGCACGTCCGAGGGGAGGAATGAGCAGTTCTTC.

In this sample, this clonotype turned up many times. The rearrangement links TRBV7-9 to TRBJ2-1, with TRBD1 as a possible D gene (5 bases). Germline V CDR1 and CDR2: SEHNR, FQNEAQ (reference sequence). Trimming pared 10 bases from V and 3 bases from J, leaving 16 bases between. The length of the CDR3 is 14 residues. The CDR3 protein is CAIADTLNYNEQFF. CDR3 DNA: TGTGCCATCGCGGACACGTTAAACTACAATGAGCAGTTCTTC.

In its sample, this clonotype was seen many times. This chain links TRBV7-3 with TRBJ2-2; D perhaps matches TRBD2 (6 bases). The ends were cut back, 5 bases at V and 1 base at J, with 11 bases in the middle. The CDR3 length is 15 residues. In germline, CDR1 is SGHTA, CDR2 FQGTGA. The CDR3 protein is CASSPGTWNTGELFF. The CDR3 DNA is TGTGCCAGCAGCCCAGGGACTTGGAACACCGGGGAGCTGTTTTTT. The full variable domain, in which reference TRBV7-3 and TRBJ2-2 provide the parts outside the CDR3, is GAGVSQTPSNKVTEKGKYVELRCDPISGHTALYWYRQSLGQGPEFLIYFQGTGAADDSGLPNDRFFAVRPEGSVSTLKIQRTERGDSAVYLCASSPGTWNTGELFFGEGSRLTVL.

V and J are TRBV5-1 and TRBJ1-1, with 7 nucleotides matching TRBD1. The V and J ends lost 0 bases and 5 bases, in that order; junction bases with no gene match: 10. Germline-derived CDR1 and CDR2 are SGHRS and YFSETQ. The CDR3 length is 16 residues. The CDR3 sequence: CASSLGSTGSGTEAFF. Written as DNA, the CDR3 is TGCGCCAGCAGCTTGGGGTCGACAGGGTCGGGGACTGAAGCTTTCTTT.

This chain uses TRBV11-2 with TRBJ2-3; TRBD2 is a possible D gene (5 bases). The CDR3 runs 14 residues. Trimming pared 5 bases from V and 3 bases from J, leaving 12 bases between. Germline CDR1 and CDR2: SGHAT and FQNNGV. CDR3 amino acids: CASSLLSGTDTQYF. CDR3 sequence (DNA): TGTGCCAGCAGCCTCTTGTCGGGGACAGATACGCAGTATTTT.

This clonotype was counted many times. The chain is built from TRBV29-1 and TRBJ2-7; a weak D match, TRBD1 (5 bases). The germline CDR1 and CDR2 sequences are SQVTM and ANQGSEA. Trimming shortened V by 7 bases and J by 1 base, and 8 bases separated the two germline ends. The CDR3 spans 11 residues. CDR3 residues: CSGGHSYEQYF. The CDR3 DNA is TGCAGCGGAGGACATTCCTACGAGCAGTACTTC.

This chain uses TRBV3-1 with TRBJ2-4; 8 bases fit TRBD2. Germline values: CDR1 LGHDT, CDR2 YNNKEL (reference sequence). V lost 6 bases and J lost 8; bases outside the gene matches: 9. This CDR3 region has 14 residues. CDR3: CASSPTSEGDIQYF. The CDR3 region has the DNA TGTGCCAGCAGTCCGACTAGCGAAGGGGACATTCAGTACTTC. The full variable domain, its missing parts supplied by reference TRBV3-1 and TRBJ2-4, is DTAVSQTPKYLVTQMGNDKSIKCEQNLGHDTMYWYKQDSKKFLKIMFSYNNKELIINETVPNRFSPKSPDKAHLNLHINSLELGDSAVYFCASSPTSEGDIQYFGAGTRLSVL.

This clonotype has a count of ten or more. The genes are TRBV18 and TRBJ2-2, with D possibly being TRBD1 (6 bases). V was pared by 5 bases and J by 1 base, with 8 bases between. Germline values: CDR1 KGHSH, CDR2 LQKENI. The CDR3 has 14 residues. The CDR3, as DNA: TGTGCCAGCTCATCGGACAGGAACACCGGGGAGCTGTTTTTT. It is translated as CASSSDRNTGELFF.